This paragraph reports one T cell receptor beta chain. The antigen is unknown. The sample comes from a study of OX40 agonist ivuxolimab in advanced cancers. Across the study: Patients in the trial were receiving intravenous ivuxolimab every 2 weeks, at doses of 0.01 to 10 mg/kg. Prior therapy, whether anti-PD-1, anti-PD-L1 or anti-CTLA-4, was allowed, and roughly 44% had some.

General study findings and limits: With doses of 0.1 to 3.0 mg/kg, CD4+ and CD8+ blood T cells had undergone clonal expansion by week 6. The expanded peripheral T cells' antigen specificity was not determined.

The germline V and J ends were trimmed by 0 bases and 9 bases, with 13 bases remaining between them. This CDR3 comprises 15 residues. CDR1 and CDR2 (germline): SGHTS, YDEGEE. Assay used: immunoSEQ multiplex PCR; TCRdb lists only in-frame clones, some missing. The table lists just over 90,000 clones, roughly 89% of them singletons, with 0.65% to 0.85% in the top ten. The sequence derives from an adult with an advanced solid tumor such as melanoma, head and neck, liver or kidney cancer. The sequences come from CD4+ or CD8+ T cells sorted from blood, collected in a trial of the OX40 agonist ivuxolimab. This chain links TRBV5-8 with TRBJ1-6; tentative D call: TRBD1 (6 bases). CDR3 in amino acids: CASSLVGGLFSPLHF. CDR3 nucleotide sequence: TGTGCCAGCAGCTTGGTAGGGGGATTGTTTTCACCCCTCCACTTT.